Here is one TCR beta chain with its context. The CDR3 spans 15 residues. The V gene's germline CDR1 is SGHNT and CDR2 YYREEE (reference sequence). V was trimmed by 0 bases and J by 4 bases, leaving 11 bases between them. The protocol was immunoSEQ multiplex PCR, while the TCRdb copy is restricted to in-frame clones and leaves out a portion. The sample has some 740,000 clones, almost 95% seen once. The entry originates in a study of shared clonotypes between healthy human individuals. Study overall: Each donor contributed plates that comprised three CD4 naive, three CD4 memory, two CD8 naive and one CD8 memory.

Positively selected for CCR7, the CD45RO-negative cells used as naive CD8 cells excluded terminally differentiated effector memory CD45RA+ cells. Each of the donors was a healthy adult who was HIV-negative and had not had a recent acute infection or vaccination. This sequence originates from a man in his thirties or forties in good health. The V gene is TRBV5-4, the J gene TRBJ2-4, with D unclear. The sequenced sample was naive CD8+ T cells sorted from blood. This CDR3 is CASSLDGLGKNIQYF. The CDR3 DNA sequence: TGTGCCAGCAGCTTGGATGGTTTGGGGAAAAACATTCAGTACTTC.